Below are 25 T cell receptor beta chains sequenced from a single sample in a study of cytomegalovirus exposure and HLA in healthy donors. The PCR employed 60 Vbeta primers together with 13 Jbeta primers. The method was immunoSEQ multiplex PCR; TCRdb's version includes in-frame clones alone and lacks a portion of them. This table holds 200,000 to 250,000 clones, about 83% found once. Sequenced material: PBMCs. The receptors derive from a girl aged 10-17 years in good health and CMV-seronegative.

Written as DNA, the CDR3 is TGCGCCAGCAGCTTGTCGGGCAGGGTGGGCAACACTGAAGCTTTCTTT. Translating gives CASSLSGRVGNTEAFF. This chain uses TRBV5-1 with TRBJ1-1, with a weak D call TRBD1 (5 bases). Germline CDR1 is SGHRS and CDR2 is YFSETQ. Trimming pared 1 base from V and 2 bases from J, leaving 15 bases between. The CDR3 covers 16 residues. Full variable domain (missing parts from reference TRBV5-1 and TRBJ1-1): KAGVTQTPRYLIKTRGQQVTLSCSPISGHRSVSWYQQTPGQGLQFLFEYFSETQRNKGNFPGRFSGRQFSNSRSEMNVSTLELGDSALYLCASSLSGRVGNTEAFFGQGTRLTVV.

This chain connects TRBV4-3 to TRBJ2-5, with D tentatively TRBD1 (6 bases). Trimming stripped 0 bases from V and 4 bases from J, with 15 bases between. The CDR3 loop spans 16 amino acids. Germline-derived CDR1 and CDR2 are LGHNA and YSLEER. The CDR3 nucleotides read TGCGCCAGCAGCCAAGAGTGGAACAGGGTAGCAGAGACCCAGTACTTC. Translating gives CASSQEWNRVAETQYF.

The chain uses TRBV15 and TRBJ2-3, with 8 bases identical to TRBD2. After removal of 3 bases from V and 1 base from J, the junction contained 3 bases not matched to a gene. The CDR3 length is 15 residues. Germline values: CDR1 LNHNV, CDR2 YYDKDF (reference sequence). CDR3 sequence (DNA): TGTGCCACCAGCAGGGGACTAGGAGGCACAGATACGCAGTATTTT. Its translation is CATSRGLGGTDTQYF.

The rearrangement links TRBV10-3 to TRBJ2-5; 7 positions match TRBD2. The J segment lost 2 bases and the V segment lost 4 bases, leaving 4 bases of the junction unmatched. From germline, CDR1 is ENHRY and CDR2 SYGVKD. This CDR3 is built from 14 residues. CDR3 protein: CAISAGGPQETQYF. The CDR3 DNA reads TGTGCCATCAGTGCGGGGGGACCTCAAGAGACCCAGTACTTC.

J is TRBJ2-7 and V is TRBV7-2; D not resolved. V gave up 5 bases and J gave up 4 bases, with 9 bases separating them. Germline loops: CDR1 SGHTA, CDR2 FQGNSA. This CDR3 is 12 amino acids long. CDR3 sequence reads: CASSLLHYEQYF. In DNA form, the CDR3 reads TGTGCCAGCAGCCTACTACATTACGAGCAGTACTTC. The variable domain in full, completed from reference TRBV7-2 and TRBJ2-7, reads GAGVSQSPSNKVTEKGKDVELRCDPISGHTALYWYRQSLGQGLEFLIYFQGNSAPDKSGLPSDRFSAERTGGSVSTLTIQRTQQEDSAVYLCASSLLHYEQYFGPGTRLTVT.

The chain joins TRBV18 to TRBJ2-5; D call uncertain. The germline V and J ends were trimmed by 2 bases and 5 bases, with 9 bases remaining between them. Germline CDR1 and CDR2: KGHSH and LQKENI. There are 13 residues in the CDR3. CDR3 residues: CASSPSLEETQYF. The CDR3 coding sequence is TGTGCCAGCTCACCATCTTTGGAGGAGACCCAGTACTTC.

This clone was seen more than once but under ten times. The chain employs TRBV5-1 and TRBJ2-3; 11 nucleotides align to TRBD1. The CDR3 is 15 amino acids. Germline CDR1 SGHRS, CDR2 YFSETQ. J lost 6 bases, V lost 4 bases, and 7 bases had no gene match. DNA for the CDR3: TGCGCCAGCAGCACAGGACAGGGGGCCACCGATACGCAGTATTTT. Translation: CASSTGQGATDTQYF.

J is TRBJ1-4 and V is TRBV11-2; TRBD1 aligns across 9 bases. There are 19 residues in the CDR3. Per the germline V gene, CDR1 is SGHAT and CDR2 is FQNNGV. With V trimmed by 2 bases and J by 1 base, 11 bases remained unmatched. CDR3 protein: CASSLRRGQGRKTNEKLFF. The CDR3 nucleotides are TGTGCCAGCAGCTTACGGCGAGGACAGGGGCGAAAAACTAATGAAAAACTGTTTTTT.

To note about this clone: The junction shows a germline mismatch at one end, possibly a read error. This chain links TRBV6-1 with TRBJ1-2, with TRBD1 matching 8 bases. The CDR3 runs 13 residues. Germline V CDR1 and CDR2: MNHNS, SASEGT. Written as DNA, the CDR3 is TGTGCCAGCGGTGACAGGGGTCCTTTGGGCTACACCTTC. Its protein is CASGDRGPLGYTF.

The chain couples TRBV7-8 to TRBJ1-3; 7 bases align to TRBD1. The CDR3 loop spans 14 amino acids. The junction had 4 bases not matched to a gene; V was cut back by 5 bases and J by 3 bases. CDR1 is SGHVS, CDR2 FQNEAQ, per germline. The CDR3 here is CASSIPGGGNTIYF. The CDR3 region has the DNA TGTGCCAGCAGCATTCCAGGGGGTGGAAACACCATATATTTT.

The chain carries TRBV10-3 and TRBJ1-3, with D possibly TRBD1 on 5 matching bases. The CDR3 has 19 amino acids. CDR1 and CDR2 from the germline V gene are ENHRY and SYGVKD. Trimming cost V 6 bases and J 2 bases, with 26 bases left between them. As DNA, the CDR3 is TGTGCCATCAGGCACACCCAGACAGAAACCCGAACCCCTGGAAACACCATATATTTT. Encoded protein: CAIRHTQTETRTPGNTIYF.

This clone has more than one count but fewer than ten. The CDR3 reads CASSVQGPDEKLFF. In nucleotides, the CDR3 is TGTGCCAGCAGTGTGCAGGGTCCGGATGAAAAACTGTTTTTT. The chain combines TRBV6-1 with TRBJ1-4, with a weak D call TRBD1 (5 bases). CDR1 and CDR2 (germline): MNHNS, SASEGT. The V end was cut by 4 bases, the J end by 6 bases, with 12 bases between. This CDR3 comprises 14 residues.

This chain connects TRBV6-6 to TRBJ2-7, with 8 bases lining up with TRBD2. The CDR3 loop spans 15 amino acids. The ends lost 2 bases at V and 0 bases at J; junction bases unmatched: 3. CDR1 and CDR2 (germline): MNHNY, SVGAGI (reference sequence). The CDR3 bases are TGTGCCAGCAGTTACAAAGCGGGGGACTCCTACGAGCAGTACTTC. Protein product: CASSYKAGDSYEQYF.

This clone appeared once. This chain connects TRBV6-5 to TRBJ1-3; D unresolved. The germline V and J ends were trimmed by 2 bases and 0 bases, with 8 bases remaining between them. The CDR3 covers 15 residues. The germline gives CDR1 MNHEY, CDR2 SVGAGI. Written as DNA, the CDR3 is TGTGCCAGCAGTTACGACGGGAGCTCTGGAAACACCATATATTTT. The encoded protein is CASSYDGSSGNTIYF.

This clone was seen once. The chain joins TRBV7-3 to TRBJ2-1; 8 nucleotides line up with TRBD1. This CDR3 spans 14 amino acids. V was clipped by 5 bases and J by 5 bases; unmatched bases: 5. Germline-derived CDR1 and CDR2 are SGHTA and FQGTGA. CDR3 residues: CASSAGQGHNEQFF. As DNA, the CDR3 is TGTGCCAGCAGCGCCGGACAGGGTCACAATGAGCAGTTCTTC.

The gene calls are TRBV15 and TRBJ1-1; D call uncertain. Looked up from germline, CDR1 is LNHNV and CDR2 is YYDKDF (reference sequence). This CDR3 spans 13 amino acids. V was trimmed by 8 bases and J by 2 bases, leaving 12 bases between them. CDR3 sequence reads: CATARPGNTEAFF. The CDR3, as DNA: TGTGCCACCGCGAGGCCGGGTAACACTGAAGCTTTCTTT.

This clone was observed a few times. The rearrangement uses TRBV7-9 and TRBJ1-1; D ambiguous. CDR1 is SEHNR, CDR2 FQNEAQ, per germline (reference sequence). The length of the CDR3 is 13 residues. V was clipped by 11 bases and J by 4 bases, with 17 bases between them. The CDR3 DNA sequence: TGTGCCGGGTCGTTGGAGGGTATCACTGAAGCTTTCTTT. Translation: CAGSLEGITEAFF.

V is TRBV29-1 and J is TRBJ2-7; D perhaps matches TRBD1 (6 bases). CDR3 length: 12 amino acids. Germline CDR1 and CDR2: SQVTM and ANQGSEA. V gave up 3 bases and J gave up 7 bases, with 13 bases separating them. CDR3 protein: CSVEEAGQEQYF. CDR3 sequence (DNA): TGCAGCGTTGAGGAGGCAGGACAGGAGCAGTACTTC.

The chain couples TRBV4-2 to TRBJ2-7; 8 bases are a match to TRBD2. Trimming cost V 0 bases and J 3 bases; bases outside gene matches: 10. The CDR3 contains 17 residues. Germline values: CDR1 LGHNA, CDR2 YNFKEQ. CDR3 bases: TGTGCCAGCAGCCAAGATGGGCCTAGCGGGCAGAACTACGAGCAGTACTTC. Its protein is CASSQDGPSGQNYEQYF.

The chain combines TRBV7-9 with TRBJ2-1, with 9 bases lining up with TRBD1. Germline CDR1 is SEHNR and CDR2 is FQNEAQ (reference sequence). V lost 6 bases and J lost 12; bases outside the gene matches: 9. The CDR3 loop spans 13 amino acids. CDR3 sequence reads: CASRHGTGIGQFF. CDR3 sequence (DNA): TGTGCCAGCAGGCACGGGACAGGGATCGGGCAGTTCTTC.

J is TRBJ2-5 and V is TRBV28; maybe TRBD1 (5 bases). The V gene lost 2 bases and the J gene lost 10 bases, with 14 bases spanning the gap. Germline-derived CDR1 and CDR2 are MDHEN and SYDVKM. The CDR3 has 13 amino acids. The CDR3 nucleotides read TGTGCCAGCAGTTTAACAGGCGGCCAGATCCAGTACTTC. It specifies CASSLTGGQIQYF.

The CDR3 spells CASSYSGAVTQETQYF. CDR3 bases: TGTGCCAGCAGTTACTCGGGGGCCGTAACCCAAGAGACCCAGTACTTC. The chain recombines TRBV6-5 with TRBJ2-5; maybe TRBD1 (6 bases). Trimming shortened V by 0 bases and J by 1 base, and 12 bases separated the two germline ends. CDR3 length: 16 residues. Germline V CDR1 and CDR2: MNHEY, SVGAGI.

The rearrangement links TRBV18 to TRBJ1-2; TRBD1 matches at 7 bases. V was clipped by 8 bases and J by 2 bases; unmatched bases: 5. The V gene's germline CDR1 is KGHSH and CDR2 LQKENI. The CDR3 extends over 13 amino acids. The CDR3 bases are TGTGCCAGCGGAACACAGGGGAACTATGGCTACACCTTC. Translating it yields CASGTQGNYGYTF.

This clone turned up a few times. The CDR3 nucleotides are TGTGCCAGCAGTTGGGCACAGGGATTTAGCTACGAGCAGTACTTC. Translated, it gives CASSWAQGFSYEQYF. The V call is TRBV6-5, the J call TRBJ2-7; a weak D match, TRBD1 (6 bases). CDR1 MNHEY and CDR2 SVGAGI come from the germline V gene. V lost 4 bases and J lost 3, with 16 bases in between. The CDR3 length is 15 residues.

This clone was found once. The V call is TRBV4-1, the J call TRBJ1-4; TRBD1 matches at 7 bases. Unmatched junction bases numbered 6, after V lost 1 base and J lost 7 bases. This CDR3 region has 15 residues. The germline V gene has CDR1 MGHRA and CDR2 YSYEKL. CDR3 sequence reads: CASSQGAGGGEKLFF. As DNA, the CDR3 is TGCGCCAGCAGCCAAGGTGCAGGGGGAGGTGAAAAACTGTTTTTT.